The 14 T cell receptor beta chains listed next were all sequenced from one sample in a study of blood T cell repertoires in COVID-19 (dated by TCRdb to 2019 to 2021). The receptor library was made with the immunoSEQ multiplex PCR assay. TCRdb stores this immuneACCESS table with in-frame sequences only. Part of the clones is absent; in the studies checked, under half of the shortfall reflects unresolved V genes, and no reason is known for the rest. This sample has under 250,000 clones in its table, and approximately 83% of those were observed once. The ten largest clones take up approximately 3.1% of the sample. Material: PBMCs or T cells enriched from blood (not recorded which). The origin of the receptors is a woman aged 60-75 years who had recovered from COVID-19.

For this clone: The germline gene is not matched at one end of the junction; a read error may be the cause. The genes are TRBV10-3 and TRBJ2-1, with 16 bases identical to TRBD2. The CDR3 consists of 15 residues. Looked up from germline, CDR1 is ENHRY and CDR2 is SYGVKD. The CDR3 sequence is CAISVKPGLAGGMIF. The CDR3 nucleotides are TGTGCCATCAGTGTAAAACCGGGACTAGCGGGGGGGATGATCTTC.

The count of this clone is one. J is TRBJ1-1 and V is TRBV5-5, with a weak D call TRBD1 (6 bases). The ends were cut back, 3 bases at V and 1 base at J, with 13 bases in the middle. CDR1 and CDR2 (germline): SGHKS, YYEKEE (reference sequence). The CDR3 sequence is 15 residues long. CDR3 amino acids: CASSSTRTENTEAFF. The CDR3 DNA reads TGTGCCAGCAGCTCCACCAGGACAGAGAACACTGAAGCTTTCTTT. Full variable domain (rest looked up from reference TRBV5-5 and TRBJ1-1): DAGVTQSPTHLIKTRGQQVTLRCSPISGHKSVSWYQQVLGQGPQFIFQYYEKEERGRGNFPDRFSARQFPNYSSELNVNALLLGDSALYLCASSSTRTENTEAFFGQGTRLTVV.

V gene TRBV7-9 combines with J gene TRBJ1-2; 10 bases line up with TRBD1. The CDR3 runs to 14 residues. J was trimmed by 5 bases and V by 5 bases; bases with no gene match: 5. CDR1 SEHNR and CDR2 FQNEAQ come from the germline V gene (reference sequence). For the CDR3, the DNA is TGTGCCAGCAGCGCCCGGACAGGGGGGTATGGCTACACCTTC. Protein sequence: CASSARTGGYGYTF.

The chain joins TRBV19 to TRBJ1-1, with TRBD1 identical over 8 bases. The V gene end was trimmed by 5 bases and the J gene end by 4 bases; junction bases not matched to a gene: 3. The CDR3 runs 13 residues. Germline V gene lookup returns CDR1 LNHDA and CDR2 SQIVND (reference sequence). The CDR3 here is CASSFGQGTEAFF. In nucleotides, the CDR3 is TGTGCCAGTAGTTTTGGACAGGGCACTGAAGCTTTCTTT.

The chain has TRBV19 and TRBJ2-5; tentatively, D is TRBD1 (6 bases). V was shortened by 1 base and J by 2 bases, with 11 bases between the two germline ends. Germline CDR1 LNHDA, CDR2 SQIVND (reference sequence). The CDR3 is made up of 15 amino acids. Here the CDR3 DNA reads TGTGCCAGTAGTATAGTCAGGGGTAGTCAAGAGACCCAGTACTTC. Its protein product is CASSIVRGSQETQYF.

The chain recombines TRBV6-2 or TRBV6-3 with TRBJ2-5; D unclear. The V gene lost 5 bases and the J gene lost 13 bases, with 14 bases spanning the gap. Germline values: CDR1 MNHEY, CDR2 SVGEGT. The CDR3 totals 11 residues. The DNA for the CDR3 is TGTGCCAGCAGTGACGAGTGGGCTCCGTACTTC. It specifies CASSDEWAPYF.

This chain links TRBV9 with TRBJ1-2; TRBD1 matches 8 bases. Germline assignment: CDR1 SGDLS and CDR2 YYNGEE. The CDR3 loop spans 14 amino acids. The V gene end was trimmed by 5 bases and the J gene end by 3 bases; junction bases not matched to a gene: 6. The CDR3 loop is CASRRTGGDYGYTF. The CDR3 DNA reads TGTGCCAGCAGAAGAACAGGGGGGGACTATGGCTACACCTTC.

The rearrangement links TRBV20-1 to TRBJ2-2; 9 bases are a match to TRBD2. The CDR3 is made up of 15 amino acids. V lost 3 bases to trimming and J lost 1 base; unmatched junction nucleotides: 3. Germline CDR1 reads DFQATT; CDR2 reads SNEGSKA (reference sequence). The CDR3 nucleotides are TGCAGTGCTAGTAAAGCGGGGGGGAACACCGGGGAGCTGTTTTTT. Translating gives CSASKAGGNTGELFF.

V usage is TRBV12-3 or TRBV12-4 and J usage is TRBJ1-4; tentatively, D is TRBD1 (6 bases). The CDR3 extends over 13 amino acids. Trimming left V 4 bases short and J 7 bases short, with 10 bases between. The chain's CDR3 is CASSSFRGEKLFF. The CDR3, as DNA: TGTGCCAGCAGTTCCTTCAGGGGTGAAAAACTGTTTTTT.

V and J are TRBV6-5 and TRBJ1-6; no clear D gene. The CDR3 extends over 13 amino acids. CDR1 is MNHEY, CDR2 SVGAGI, per germline. V was pared by 4 bases and J by 10 bases, with 11 bases between. The CDR3 DNA follows: TGTGCCAGCAGTTTGACGGAGGACTCACCCCTCCACTTT. Amino acid sequence: CASSLTEDSPLHF.

The V and J genes are TRBV6-2 or TRBV6-3 and TRBJ1-5; TRBD1 matches 7 bases. Germline V gene sequence: CDR1 MNHEY, CDR2 SVGEGT. Trimming cost V 2 bases and J 1 base; bases outside gene matches: 17. The CDR3 covers 20 residues. The CDR3 coding sequence is TGTGCCAGCAGTTACCAAATCGGCGGGACAGCAATTGGAAGCAATCAGCCCCAGCATTTT. Translation gives CASSYQIGGTAIGSNQPQHF.

The J gene is TRBJ1-5, the V gene TRBV4-1; 8 bases fit TRBD1. The CDR3 totals 16 residues. In germline, CDR1 is MGHRA, CDR2 YSYEKL. The junction had 5 bases not matched to a gene; V was cut back by 1 base and J by 3 bases. CDR3 sequence: CASSQGWGQANQPQHF. The CDR3 coding sequence is TGCGCCAGCAGCCAAGGTTGGGGACAGGCCAATCAGCCCCAGCATTTT.

The gene calls are TRBV4-3 and TRBJ1-3; D may be TRBD1 (6 bases). Trimming cost V 5 bases and J 4 bases, with 21 bases left between them. In germline, CDR1 is LGHNA, CDR2 YSLEER. The CDR3 runs to 17 residues. In DNA form, the CDR3 reads TGCGCCAGCAGCTTCCTGGGACATGGGGCGGTAGGAAACACCATATATTTT. The encoded protein is CASSFLGHGAVGNTIYF.

J is TRBJ2-1 and V is TRBV11-2, with a weak D call TRBD1 (6 bases). The V end lost 10 bases, the J end lost 10 bases, and 20 bases lay between the germline ends. This CDR3 is built from 13 residues. The germline CDR1 and CDR2 sequences are SGHAT and FQNNGV. The CDR3 region is CATSPLGGAEQFF. CDR3 sequence (DNA): TGTGCCACCTCCCCATTAGGGGGTGCCGAGCAGTTCTTC.